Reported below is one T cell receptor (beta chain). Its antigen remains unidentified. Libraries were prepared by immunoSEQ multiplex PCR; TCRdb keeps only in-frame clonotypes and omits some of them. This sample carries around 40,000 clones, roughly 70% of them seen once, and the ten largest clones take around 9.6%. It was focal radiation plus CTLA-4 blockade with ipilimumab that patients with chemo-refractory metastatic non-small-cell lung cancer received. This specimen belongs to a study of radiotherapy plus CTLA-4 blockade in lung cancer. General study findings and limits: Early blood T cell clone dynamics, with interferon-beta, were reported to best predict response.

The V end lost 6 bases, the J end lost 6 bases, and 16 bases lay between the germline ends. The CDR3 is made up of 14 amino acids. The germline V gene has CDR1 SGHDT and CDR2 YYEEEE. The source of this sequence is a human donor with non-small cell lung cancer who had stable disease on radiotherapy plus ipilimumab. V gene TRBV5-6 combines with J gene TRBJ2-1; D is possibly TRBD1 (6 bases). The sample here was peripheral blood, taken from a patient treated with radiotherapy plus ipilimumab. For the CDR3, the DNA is TGTGCCAGCAACGCCCGGAGAGGGGGCAATGAGCAGTTCTTC. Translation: CASNARRGGNEQFF.